This T cell receptor beta chain came from a study of read filtering for tumor transcriptome and immune sequencing. Background on the study: R-ISS stage counts were roughly eight for I, about 15 for II, roughly seven for III. IR-seq gave about 3.5 to 10.27 million TCR reads per sample; RNA-seq gave about 80 to 1,300. Study results and limitations: Single-read clonotypes: approximately 87% of IR-seq clonotypes (around 3.5% of reads), 74.6% of RNA-seq clonotypes (roughly 45% of reads).

This clonotype was observed at least ten times. The antigen is unknown. This library used around 0.4 ug RNA and molecular barcoded adaptors spanning alpha/delta and beta/gamma chains. TCRdb used MiXCR to reprocess the reads, holding one entry per CDR3 protein. Of more than 100,000 distinct CDR3 sequences detected, about 13% appear once; the ten largest clones hold about 8.6%. Every patient had bone marrow sampled while the disease was active. V lost 0 bases to trimming and J lost 12 bases; unmatched junction nucleotides: 11. Germline-derived CDR1 and CDR2 are SGHTA and FQGTGA. There are 16 residues in the CDR3.

The V call is TRBV7-3, the J call TRBJ2-1; 10 bases fit TRBD2. Sequences were obtained from a population of CD138-negative cells sorted from bone marrow. This TCR was sampled from a donor at least 40 years old with multiple myeloma. CDR3 region: CASSLTGEAGGLGQFF. CDR3 in DNA: TGTGCCAGCAGCTTAACTGGTGAAGCGGGGGGGCTGGGGCAGTTCTTC.